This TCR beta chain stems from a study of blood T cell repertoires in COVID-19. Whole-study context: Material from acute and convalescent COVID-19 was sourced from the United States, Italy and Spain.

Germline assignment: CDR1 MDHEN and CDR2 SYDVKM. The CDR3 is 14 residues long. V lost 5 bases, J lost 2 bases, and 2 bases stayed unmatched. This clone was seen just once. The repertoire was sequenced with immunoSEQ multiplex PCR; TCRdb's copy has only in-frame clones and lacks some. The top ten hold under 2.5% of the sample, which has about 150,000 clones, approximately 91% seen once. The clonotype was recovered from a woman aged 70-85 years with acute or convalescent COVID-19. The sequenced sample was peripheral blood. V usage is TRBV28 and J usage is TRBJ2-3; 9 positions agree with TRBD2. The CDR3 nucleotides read TGTGCCAGCAGTGCGGGGGGGGTCACAGATACGCAGTATTTT. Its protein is CASSAGGVTDTQYF.